The rows below give T cell receptor beta chains drawn from one sample of a study of shared clonotypes between healthy human individuals. Profiling relied on immunoSEQ multiplex PCR, and the TCRdb table lists in-frame clones only, not all of them. The sample lists 1,400,000 or so clones, around 98.5% seen once, with about 0.4% in the top ten. Sequencing was carried out using naive CD4+ T cells sorted from blood. These receptor sequences come from a man aged 25 to 45 in good health. Each CDR3 is given with its conserved first and last residue. D genes are given only for firm matches. Size values are once, few and many counts, or a class for expanded clones, and some rows have none.

d_call: NA
v_call: TRBV9
j_call: TRBJ2-3
clone_size: NA
cdr3_nt: TGTGCCAGCAGCACTCTGGGGGCCCATACAGATACGCAGTATTTT
cdr3_aa: CASSTLGAHTDTQYF

d_call: TRBD2
v_call: TRBV5-4
j_call: TRBJ2-7
clone_size: NA
cdr3_nt: TGTGCCAGCAGCTCCAGGACTAGCGGGACGAGCGAGCAGTACTTC
cdr3_aa: CASSSRTSGTSEQYF

d_call: TRBD1
v_call: TRBV5-1
j_call: TRBJ2-1
clone_size: NA
cdr3_nt: TGCGCCAGCAGCCGGACAGGGGTTTTGGATGAGCAGTTCTTC
cdr3_aa: CASSRTGVLDEQFF

d_call: TRBD1
v_call: TRBV15
j_call: TRBJ2-5
clone_size: once
cdr3_nt: TGTGCCACCAGCGGGACAGGCAATGGGGGGACCCAGTACTTC
cdr3_aa: CATSGTGNGGTQYF

d_call: TRBD1
v_call: TRBV18
j_call: TRBJ2-5
clone_size: NA
cdr3_nt: TGTGCCAGCTCACCCATGGGACAGGCCCAAGAGACCCAGTACTTC
cdr3_aa: CASSPMGQAQETQYF

d_call: NA
v_call: TRBV2
j_call: TRBJ1-5
clone_size: NA
cdr3_nt: TGTGCCAGTAGGGATAGCAATCAGCCCCAGCATTTT
cdr3_aa: CASRDSNQPQHF

d_call: TRBD2
v_call: TRBV7-2
j_call: TRBJ2-3
clone_size: NA
cdr3_nt: TGTGCCAGCAGCTTAGTAGCCAGCGGGAGGGTGGATACGCAGTATTTT
cdr3_aa: CASSLVASGRVDTQYF

d_call: TRBD1
v_call: TRBV6-1
j_call: TRBJ1-5
clone_size: NA
cdr3_nt: TGTGCCAGCAACATTGACAGGGGCAATCAGCCCCAGCATTTT
cdr3_aa: CASNIDRGNQPQHF

d_call: NA
v_call: TRBV6-1
j_call: TRBJ1-1
clone_size: few
cdr3_nt: TGTGCCAGCAGTGGCCGGGACGGACTCACTGAAGCTTTCTTT
cdr3_aa: CASSGRDGLTEAFF

d_call: TRBD1
v_call: TRBV5-1
j_call: TRBJ1-4
clone_size: NA
cdr3_nt: TGCGCCAGCAGCCCCGGACAGGGGGCACCCCTGATTGAAAAACTGTTTTTT
cdr3_aa: CASSPGQGAPLIEKLFF

d_call: TRBD2
v_call: TRBV18
j_call: TRBJ2-5
clone_size: NA
cdr3_nt: TGTGCCAGCTCTCCGAGGACTAGCGGGATTACGTACCAAGAGACCCAGTACTTC
cdr3_aa: CASSPRTSGITYQETQYF

d_call: NA
v_call: TRBV2
j_call: TRBJ2-7
clone_size: once
cdr3_nt: TGTGCCAGCAGTGAAGCGCTTACAGGGTGGTACGAGCAGTACTTC
cdr3_aa: CASSEALTGWYEQYF

d_call: NA
v_call: TRBV20-1
j_call: TRBJ1-2
clone_size: NA
cdr3_nt: TGCAGTGCTCGGACGGGATTAGGCTACACCTTC
cdr3_aa: CSARTGLGYTF

d_call: NA
v_call: TRBV30
j_call: TRBJ2-2
clone_size: NA
cdr3_nt: TGTGCCTGGAGTGCCCGTATGGGCGGGGAGCTGTTTTTT
cdr3_aa: CAWSARMGGELFF

d_call: TRBD1
v_call: TRBV10-3
j_call: TRBJ1-1
clone_size: once
cdr3_nt: TGTGCCACCTTGGGACAGGGGAAGGCTGAAGCTTTCTTT
cdr3_aa: CATLGQGKAEAFF

d_call: TRBD2
v_call: TRBV27
j_call: TRBJ2-5
clone_size: NA
cdr3_nt: TGTGCCAGCAGTCAGCGACTAGCGGGAGGGCCGGCCCAAGAGACCCAGTACTTC
cdr3_aa: CASSQRLAGGPAQETQYF

d_call: NA
v_call: TRBV7-2
j_call: TRBJ2-1
clone_size: NA
cdr3_nt: TGTGCCAGCAGAACGGGGCTGGGGGCCAATGAGCAGTTCTTC
cdr3_aa: CASRTGLGANEQFF

d_call: NA
v_call: TRBV5-1
j_call: TRBJ2-1
clone_size: NA
cdr3_nt: TGCGCCAGCAGCCTTCGGACAGTTCCCTCCTATGAGCAGTTCTTC
cdr3_aa: CASSLRTVPSYEQFF

d_call: TRBD1
v_call: TRBV5-1
j_call: TRBJ2-7
clone_size: NA
cdr3_nt: TGCGCCAGCAGCTCGGACAGGGCCTCCTACGAGCAGTACTTC
cdr3_aa: CASSSDRASYEQYF

d_call: NA
v_call: TRBV7-8
j_call: TRBJ1-5
clone_size: NA
cdr3_nt: TGTGCCAGCAGCTTAGCACGGGCCCCCTTTAGCAATCAGCCCCAGCATTTT
cdr3_aa: CASSLARAPFSNQPQHF

d_call: TRBD2
v_call: TRBV5-1
j_call: TRBJ2-7
clone_size: NA
cdr3_nt: TGCGCCAGCAGCAAGACTAGCGGGAAGTACGAGCAGTACTTC
cdr3_aa: CASSKTSGKYEQYF

d_call: TRBD1
v_call: TRBV14
j_call: TRBJ2-1
clone_size: NA
cdr3_nt: TGTGCCAGCAGCCAAGATGGGGAACAGGGGGCATATAATGAGCAGTTCTTC
cdr3_aa: CASSQDGEQGAYNEQFF

d_call: TRBD2
v_call: TRBV7-2
j_call: TRBJ2-7
clone_size: NA
cdr3_nt: TGTGCCAGCAGCCAAACGGGAGGGTCTTACGAGCAGTACTTC
cdr3_aa: CASSQTGGSYEQYF

d_call: NA
v_call: TRBV2
j_call: TRBJ1-5
clone_size: NA
cdr3_nt: TGTGCCAGCAGTGAGAGGGGGCCCCAGCATTTT
cdr3_aa: CASSERGPQHF

d_call: TRBD1
v_call: TRBV28
j_call: TRBJ2-7
clone_size: NA
cdr3_nt: TGTGCCACCGGACAGGGAGACTCCTACGAGCAGTACTTC
cdr3_aa: CATGQGDSYEQYF

d_call: NA
v_call: TRBV7-2
j_call: TRBJ2-3
clone_size: NA
cdr3_nt: TGTGCCAGCAGCTCAGGGGTGGCAGAAGTCACAGATACGCAGTATTTT
cdr3_aa: CASSSGVAEVTDTQYF

d_call: TRBD2
v_call: TRBV23-1
j_call: TRBJ2-1
clone_size: NA
cdr3_nt: TGCGCCAGCAGTCAACCCGGGACTAGCGGGGCGACCTCCCAGGATGAGCAGTTCTTC
cdr3_aa: CASSQPGTSGATSQDEQFF

d_call: TRBD2
v_call: TRBV9
j_call: TRBJ2-1
clone_size: NA
cdr3_nt: TGTGCCAGCAGCGTAGAGGCTAGCGGCTCCTACAATGAGCAGTTCTTC
cdr3_aa: CASSVEASGSYNEQFF

d_call: NA
v_call: TRBV5-1
j_call: TRBJ2-4
clone_size: NA
cdr3_nt: TGCGCCAGCAGCTTGGAAGGTATGGGGGACATTCAGTACTTC
cdr3_aa: CASSLEGMGDIQYF

d_call: NA
v_call: TRBV5-1
j_call: TRBJ1-5
clone_size: NA
cdr3_nt: TGCGCCAGCAGCTTTGGTATGGGGGTCAATCAGCCCCAGCATTTT
cdr3_aa: CASSFGMGVNQPQHF

d_call: TRBD2
v_call: TRBV10-3
j_call: TRBJ2-5
clone_size: NA
cdr3_nt: TGTGCCATCTCCGGACTAGCGGGAGTCTGGGAGACCCAGTACTTC
cdr3_aa: CAISGLAGVWETQYF

d_call: TRBD2
v_call: TRBV5-4
j_call: TRBJ2-5
clone_size: NA
cdr3_nt: TGTGCCAGCAACCCCGGGGGTCGGCGGGAGGGCCCCGAGACCCAGTACTTC
cdr3_aa: CASNPGGRREGPETQYF

d_call: TRBD2
v_call: TRBV4-2
j_call: TRBJ2-3
clone_size: NA
cdr3_nt: TGTGCCAGCAGCCAAGATGGTCTAGCGGGACGTGGCCGGGATACGCAGTATTTT
cdr3_aa: CASSQDGLAGRGRDTQYF

d_call: NA
v_call: TRBV5-1
j_call: TRBJ2-5
clone_size: NA
cdr3_nt: TGCGCCAGCAGCTGGGCACCCCAAGAGACCCAGTACTTC
cdr3_aa: CASSWAPQETQYF

d_call: TRBD1
v_call: TRBV7-9
j_call: TRBJ2-6
clone_size: NA
cdr3_nt: TGTGCCAGCACCGTAGGACAGGCCCTCTCTGGGGCCAACGTCCTGACTTTC
cdr3_aa: CASTVGQALSGANVLTF

d_call: NA
v_call: TRBV10-3
j_call: TRBJ2-5
clone_size: NA
cdr3_nt: TGTGCCATCAGTGACTTCGAACAGGGTGAGACCCAGTACTTC
cdr3_aa: CAISDFEQGETQYF

d_call: NA
v_call: TRBV10-1
j_call: TRBJ2-7
clone_size: NA
cdr3_nt: TGCGCCAGCGGACGGAACCCCTACGAGCAGTACTTC
cdr3_aa: CASGRNPYEQYF